This T cell receptor beta chain was observed in a study of T cells in Graves' hyperthyroidism and ophthalmopathy. For the study at large: The authors collected peripheral blood at initial diagnosis, before any treatment. Whole-study findings and limits: The model anticipated ophthalmopathy a median about six months pre-onset. Among clonotypes expanded in thyroid above 0.001, most were also found in blood.

V was cut by 3 bases and J by 4 bases, with 13 bases left in between. This CDR3 is 15 amino acids long. Germline CDR1 and CDR2: MDHEN and SYDVKM. This clonotype has a count of ten or more. The antigen is unknown. TCR beta CDR3 regions were amplified from RNA transcripts. First-round RT-PCR of the TCR CDR3 relied on the HTBI primer set. TCRdb used MiXCR to reprocess the multiplex PCR reads, holding one entry per CDR3 protein. The sample contains roughly 400,000 distinct CDR3 sequences, 15% to 17% of which appear only once. The sample comprised blood. The receptor was derived from a young woman with Graves' hyperthyroidism that later progressed to Graves' ophthalmopathy. The V call is TRBV28, the J call TRBJ1-5; tentatively, D is TRBD1 (5 bases). The CDR3 here is CASSFAGKGNQPQHF. Written as DNA, the CDR3 is TGTGCCAGCAGTTTCGCGGGGAAGGGGAATCAGCCCCAGCATTTT.